This T cell receptor beta chain appears in the sequencing data of a study of shared clonotypes between healthy human individuals (dated by TCRdb to between 2020 and 2021). About the investigation overall: The cohort included three men and a couple of women between 18 and 49 years of age. Blood TCR repertoires of four to six healthy adults were deeply sequenced to estimate repertoire size and the extent of clonotype sharing between individuals. Libraries were prepared and TCR repertoires were sequenced by different laboratories using diverse techniques, in order to increase sequencing depth and limit assay-specific biases. For each donor, CD4 naive and CD4 memory were each run on three plates, CD8 naive on two plates, and CD8 memory on one plate. Between about 0.94 and 8.9 billion PBMCs per donor were obtained by leukapheresis.

TCR CDR3 regions were amplified from genomic DNA by multiplex PCR using the deep immunoSEQ assay. For each cell subset, the extracted genomic DNA was distributed evenly across all wells of several immunoSEQ 96-well plates, and each plate served as one replicate. Each replicate PCR for sorted subsets received around 200 ng genomic DNA, equal to around 32,000 T cell genomes. The purified libraries were quantified using a Qubit 3.0 fluorometer, sized with a Bioanalyzer 2100, and then quantified again using the KAPA Library Quantification kit. Every immunoSEQ 96-well plate was sequenced on a dedicated single-read 150-cycle Illumina NextSeq 550 flow cell. The study's own analysis went as follows. Because the immunoSEQ output included only junctional sequences and no quality scores, the filtering could not be the same as the filtering used for full-length reads. To assign V/J genes and CDR3, sequences were annotated using PyIR, a Python wrapper for IgBLAST v1.9, with IMGT germline references. Reads were filtered out if the reads had weak V/J assignments (E-value above 1e-6), no CDR3, stop codons, out-of-frame junctions, or ambiguous translated residues. A V3J clonotype was defined by an identical inferred V gene, J gene, and CDR3 amino acid sequence. The percentage overlap between two repertoires was calculated by dividing the number of shared unique clonotypes by the size of the smaller repertoire. Richness of each repertoire was evaluated using RTK rarefaction, the Chao1 estimator, and Recon v2.1 estimates of unobserved clonotypes. OLGA was used to compute generation probabilities for all TCRbeta clonotypes that the gDNA method yielded from four donors. In its TCRdb copy, this immuneACCESS table keeps in-frame sequences only and misses some clones. Where compared with another copy, unresolved V genes explain less than half of these, and the others have no known cause. From that table come the V and J calls and clone size; the DNA was used to work out D and trimming. Across this sample there are around 1.4 million clones, with approximately 98.5% seen only once. The ten biggest clones cover around 0.33% of the sample.

This clone was recorded once. Its antigen remains unidentified. Base-call qualities are not available, and no considerably larger clone is one nucleotide away. Healthy HIV-negative adults with no recently reported acute infections or vaccinations were included as donors. Every donor was a Caucasian adult living in Nashville, Tennessee, USA. CD4+ T cells were enriched by magnetic negative selection, after which naive cells were positively selected on CD45RA and the negative fraction was taken as the memory subset. Blood was collected by leukapheresis, and PBMCs were isolated by Ficoll-Histopaque density gradient centrifugation and then cryopreserved in liquid nitrogen vapor phase. Analytical flow cytometry was used to check the purity and quantity of each magnetically sorted T cell population. Each sorted fraction had its genomic DNA isolated and then quantified by UV absorbance on a Nanodrop 2000c.

Including the terminal cysteine and phenylalanine, the CDR3 comprises 16 residues. Here the CDR3 DNA is all that survives: 48 bases in frame from base 1. The germline V gene sets CDR1 to LGHNA and CDR2 to YSLEER. The germline V and J ends show losses of 3 bases and 6 bases respectively, and no gene match explains 10 bases of the junction. Study-wide conclusions, independent of this receptor: Naive subsets generally had larger estimated clonotype richness than memory subsets did. Compared with non-shared clonotypes, clonotypes shared by all four sorted-subset donors had higher generation probabilities. Sampling was restricted to blood, and TCR repertoires in tissues likely differ from the TCR repertoires found in blood. Pairwise subsampling led to the expectation that sequencing depth would affect the degree of clonotype sharing among donors. Even with the large sequencing depth, rarefaction of the sorted-subset datasets indicated that sequencing was incomplete. The genetic and exposure-history diversity represented was limited by the small number of donors. Sharing across a handful of donors was observed for about 5% of naive CD4, less than 4% of naive CD8, around 2.5% of memory CD4, and 0.4% of memory CD8 clonotypes.

The clonotype originates from a man aged 30-40 years in good health. Recombination joined TRBV4-3 with TRBJ2-1, with 8 bases in between that match TRBD2. Source material: naive CD4+ T cells sorted from blood. Reading the label with the study, this specimen's cell subset or site is: CD45RA+ positively selected. The DNA is as follows: TGCGCCAGCAGCCACCGAGCGGGAGTAGGTAGCAATGAGCAGTTCTTC. Its translation is CASSHRAGVGSNEQFF.